This TCR beta chain was identified in a study of cytomegalovirus exposure and HLA in healthy donors. Note on this clone: Its antigen is not identified.

General study points: HLA restriction was apparent for most CMV-associated TCR beta chains in a later analysis.

The germline V gene encodes CDR1 SEHNR and CDR2 FQNEAQ (reference sequence). This CDR3 is 12 amino acids long. Trimming removed 5 bases from V and 5 bases from J, with 6 bases in between. Amplification used 60 Vbeta primers and 13 Jbeta primers. Method: immunoSEQ multiplex PCR; TCRdb's copy keeps in-frame clones and lacks some. This sample yields about 130,000 clones, of which about four fifths are seen a single time; about 11% belongs to the top ten. The source is a male donor in good health and CMV-seropositive. The chain links TRBV7-9 to TRBJ2-2; D is undetermined. Sequencing was carried out using PBMCs. The CDR3 region has the DNA TGTGCCAGCAGCACCAGGACCGGGGAGCTGTTTTTT. Encoded protein: CASSTRTGELFF.